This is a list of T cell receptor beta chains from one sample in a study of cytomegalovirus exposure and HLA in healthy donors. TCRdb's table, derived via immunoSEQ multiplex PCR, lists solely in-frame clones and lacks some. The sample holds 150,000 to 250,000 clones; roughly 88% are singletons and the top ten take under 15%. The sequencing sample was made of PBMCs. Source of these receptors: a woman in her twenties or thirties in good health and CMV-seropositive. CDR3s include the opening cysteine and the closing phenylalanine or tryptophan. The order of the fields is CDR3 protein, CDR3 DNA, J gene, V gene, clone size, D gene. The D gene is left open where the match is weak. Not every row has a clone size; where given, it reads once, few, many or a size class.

CDR3aa: CASSPLSTGPQHF
CDR3nt: TGTGCCAGCTCACCACTATCGACGGGACCCCAGCATTTT
j_gene: TRBJ1-5
v_gene: TRBV18
abundance: .
d_gene: .

CDR3aa: CASSLEFRDTQYF
CDR3nt: TGCGCCAGCAGCTTGGAATTTAGAGATACGCAGTATTTT
j_gene: TRBJ2-3
v_gene: TRBV5-1
abundance: .
d_gene: .

CDR3aa: CATRAAISTDTQYF
CDR3nt: TGTGCCACCAGGGCGGCTATCAGCACAGATACGCAGTATTTT
j_gene: TRBJ2-3
v_gene: TRBV2
abundance: .
d_gene: .

CDR3aa: CASSYTTSGMVNEQFF
CDR3nt: TGTGCCAGCAGTTACACTACTAGCGGGATGGTAAATGAGCAGTTCTTC
j_gene: TRBJ2-1
v_gene: TRBV6-5
abundance: .
d_gene: TRBD2

CDR3aa: CASTSGSWVSNQPQHF
CDR3nt: TGTGCCAGCACCTCGGGGAGTTGGGTTAGCAATCAGCCCCAGCATTTT
j_gene: TRBJ1-5
v_gene: TRBV5-8
abundance: .
d_gene: .

CDR3aa: CASSLDRYASGSFGEQYF
CDR3nt: TGTGCCAGCAGCTTAGATCGTTATGCTAGCGGGAGTTTTGGCGAGCAGTACTTC
j_gene: TRBJ2-7
v_gene: TRBV7-9
abundance: .
d_gene: TRBD2

CDR3aa: CASSLGRYSNQPQHF
CDR3nt: TGTGCCAGCAGCTTAGGCAGGTATAGCAATCAGCCCCAGCATTTT
j_gene: TRBJ1-5
v_gene: TRBV7-2
abundance: .
d_gene: .

CDR3aa: CASSLVDGGYEQYF
CDR3nt: TGTGCCAGCAGCTTAGTGGACGGAGGATACGAGCAGTACTTC
j_gene: TRBJ2-7
v_gene: TRBV5-6
abundance: .
d_gene: .

CDR3aa: CSVEVSRRTSEAFF
CDR3nt: TGCAGCGTTGAAGTATCCAGGCGAACATCTGAAGCTTTCTTT
j_gene: TRBJ1-1
v_gene: TRBV29-1
abundance: .
d_gene: .

CDR3aa: CASSWTSLVETQYF
CDR3nt: TGTGCCAGCAGTTGGACTAGCCTAGTGGAGACCCAGTACTTC
j_gene: TRBJ2-5
v_gene: TRBV6-5
abundance: .
d_gene: TRBD2

CDR3aa: CASSYKGTGGDEQYF
CDR3nt: TGTGCCAGCAGTTACAAGGGGACAGGGGGCGACGAGCAGTACTTC
j_gene: TRBJ2-7
v_gene: TRBV6-5
abundance: .
d_gene: TRBD1

CDR3aa: CASSFRTASNQPQHF
CDR3nt: TGTGCCAGCAGTTTCCGGACAGCTAGCAATCAGCCCCAGCATTTT
j_gene: TRBJ1-5
v_gene: TRBV27
abundance: .
d_gene: .

CDR3aa: CASSLQAREAFF
CDR3nt: TGTGCCAGCAGCCTTCAGGCCCGTGAAGCTTTCTTT
j_gene: TRBJ1-1
v_gene: TRBV7-9
abundance: few
d_gene: .

CDR3aa: CASGADPSDTQYF
CDR3nt: TGTGCCAGCGGGGCCGATCCATCGGATACGCAGTATTTT
j_gene: TRBJ2-3
v_gene: TRBV2
abundance: .
d_gene: .

CDR3aa: CAISESTSGVYNEQFF
CDR3nt: TGTGCCATCAGTGAGTCGACTAGCGGAGTTTACAATGAGCAGTTCTTC
j_gene: TRBJ2-1
v_gene: TRBV10-3
abundance: .
d_gene: TRBD2

CDR3aa: CASTRAGESNQPQHF
CDR3nt: TGTGCCTCCACTAGGGCGGGAGAGAGCAATCAGCCCCAGCATTTT
j_gene: TRBJ1-5
v_gene: TRBV6-1
abundance: .
d_gene: .

CDR3aa: CASSYSEQGLYEQYF
CDR3nt: TGTGCCAGCAGTTACAGCGAACAGGGGCTGTACGAGCAGTACTTC
j_gene: TRBJ2-7
v_gene: TRBV6-5
abundance: .
d_gene: TRBD1

CDR3aa: CASSRPGGPDTQYF
CDR3nt: TGCGCCAGCAGTAGGCCGGGAGGGCCCGATACGCAGTATTTT
j_gene: TRBJ2-3
v_gene: TRBV5-1
abundance: .
d_gene: TRBD2